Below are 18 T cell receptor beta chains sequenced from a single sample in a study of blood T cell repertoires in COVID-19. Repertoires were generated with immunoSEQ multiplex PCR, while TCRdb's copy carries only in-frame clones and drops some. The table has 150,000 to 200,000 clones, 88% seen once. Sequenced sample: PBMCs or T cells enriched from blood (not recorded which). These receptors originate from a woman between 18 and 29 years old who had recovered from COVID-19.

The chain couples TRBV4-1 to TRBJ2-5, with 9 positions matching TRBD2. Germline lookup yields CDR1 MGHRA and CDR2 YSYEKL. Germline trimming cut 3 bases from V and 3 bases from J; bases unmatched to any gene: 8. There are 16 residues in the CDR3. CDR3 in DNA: TGCGCCAGCAGCCATCCTAAAGGCGGGGGGGAAGAGACCCAGTACTTC. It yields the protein CASSHPKGGGEETQYF.

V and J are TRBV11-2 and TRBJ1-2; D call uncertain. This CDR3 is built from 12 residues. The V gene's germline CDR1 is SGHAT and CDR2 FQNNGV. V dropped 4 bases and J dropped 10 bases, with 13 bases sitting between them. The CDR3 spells CASSSQALYYTF. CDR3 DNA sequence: TGTGCCAGCAGCTCCCAGGCCCTTTACTACACCTTC.

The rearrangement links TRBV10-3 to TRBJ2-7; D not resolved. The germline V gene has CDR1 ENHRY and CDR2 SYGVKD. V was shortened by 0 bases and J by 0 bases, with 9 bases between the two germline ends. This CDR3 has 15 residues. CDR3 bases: TGTGCCATCAGTGAGTCCGCGGCGGACTCCTACGAGCAGTACTTC. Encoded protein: CAISESAADSYEQYF.

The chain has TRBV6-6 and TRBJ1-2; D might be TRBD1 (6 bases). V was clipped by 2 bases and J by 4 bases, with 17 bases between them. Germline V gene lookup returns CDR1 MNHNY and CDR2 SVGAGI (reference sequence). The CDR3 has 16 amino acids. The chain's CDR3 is CASSYEAGAVSYGYTF. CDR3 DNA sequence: TGTGCCAGCAGTTACGAGGCAGGGGCCGTTAGCTATGGCTACACCTTC.

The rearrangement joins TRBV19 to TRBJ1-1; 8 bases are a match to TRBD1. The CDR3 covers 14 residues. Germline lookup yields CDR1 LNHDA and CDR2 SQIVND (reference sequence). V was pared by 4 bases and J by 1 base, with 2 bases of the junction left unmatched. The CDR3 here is CASSKGQANTEAFF. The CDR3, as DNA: TGTGCCAGTAGTAAGGGACAGGCGAACACTGAAGCTTTCTTT.

The CDR3 DNA reads TGCGCCAGCAGCTTGGACTCGTACGTCACCGGGGAGCTGTTTTTT. This encodes CASSLDSYVTGELFF. This chain links TRBV5-1 with TRBJ2-2; no firm D call. This CDR3 has 15 amino acids. V was trimmed by 0 bases and J by 4 bases, leaving 10 bases between them. Germline V gene lookup returns CDR1 SGHRS and CDR2 YFSETQ.

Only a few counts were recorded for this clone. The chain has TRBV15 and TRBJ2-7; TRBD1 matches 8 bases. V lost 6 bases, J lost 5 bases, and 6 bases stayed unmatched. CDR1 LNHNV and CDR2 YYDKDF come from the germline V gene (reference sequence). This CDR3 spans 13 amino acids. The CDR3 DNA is TGTGCCACCAGGTTTCAGGGGGCTAACGAGCAGTACTTC. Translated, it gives CATRFQGANEQYF. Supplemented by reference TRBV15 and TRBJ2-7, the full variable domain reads DAMVIQNPRYQVTQFGKPVTLSCSQTLNHNVMYWYQQKSSQAPKLLFHYYDKDFNNEADTPDNFQSRRPNTSFCFLDIRSPGLGDTAMYLCATRFQGANEQYFGPGTRLTVT.

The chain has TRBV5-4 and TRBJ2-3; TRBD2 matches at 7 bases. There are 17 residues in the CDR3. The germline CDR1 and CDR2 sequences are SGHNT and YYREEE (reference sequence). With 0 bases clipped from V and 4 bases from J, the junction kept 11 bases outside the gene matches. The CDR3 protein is CASSLARGGGAADTQYF. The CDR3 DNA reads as TGTGCCAGCAGCTTGGCCCGTGGGGGAGGGGCCGCAGATACGCAGTATTTT.

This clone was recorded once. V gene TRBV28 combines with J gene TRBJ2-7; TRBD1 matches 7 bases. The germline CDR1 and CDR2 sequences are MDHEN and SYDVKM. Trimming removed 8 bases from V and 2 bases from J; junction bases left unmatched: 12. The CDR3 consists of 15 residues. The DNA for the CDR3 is TGTGCCAGCCATAGAGCAACAGGGGCGGCCTACGAGCAGTACTTC. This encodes CASHRATGAAYEQYF.

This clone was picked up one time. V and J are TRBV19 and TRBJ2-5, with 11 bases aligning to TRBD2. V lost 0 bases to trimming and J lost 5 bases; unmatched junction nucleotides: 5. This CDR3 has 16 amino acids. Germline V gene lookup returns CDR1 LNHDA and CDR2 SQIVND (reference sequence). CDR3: CASSIDHTSGSETQYF. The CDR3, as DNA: TGTGCCAGTAGTATAGATCATACTAGCGGGAGTGAGACCCAGTACTTC.

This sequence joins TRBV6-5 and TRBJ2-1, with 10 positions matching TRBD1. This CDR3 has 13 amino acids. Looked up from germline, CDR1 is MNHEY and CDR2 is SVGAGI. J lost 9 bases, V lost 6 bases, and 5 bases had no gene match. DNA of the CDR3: TGTGCCAGCAGACCGACAGGGGGCCGTGAGCAGTTCTTC. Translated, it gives CASRPTGGREQFF.

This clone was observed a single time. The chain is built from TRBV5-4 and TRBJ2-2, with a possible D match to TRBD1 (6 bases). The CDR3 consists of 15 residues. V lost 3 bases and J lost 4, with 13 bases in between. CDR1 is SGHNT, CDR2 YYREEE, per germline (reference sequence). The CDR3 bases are TGTGCCAGCAGCTCCCCCGGGACAATCACCGGGGAGCTGTTTTTT. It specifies CASSSPGTITGELFF.

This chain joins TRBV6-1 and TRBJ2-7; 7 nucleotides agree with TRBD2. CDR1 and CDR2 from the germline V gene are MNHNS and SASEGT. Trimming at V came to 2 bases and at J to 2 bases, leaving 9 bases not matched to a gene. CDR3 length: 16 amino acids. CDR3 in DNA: TGTGCCAGCAGTGAACAGGGTGGCGGGGGAACCTACGAGCAGTACTTC. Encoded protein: CASSEQGGGGTYEQYF.

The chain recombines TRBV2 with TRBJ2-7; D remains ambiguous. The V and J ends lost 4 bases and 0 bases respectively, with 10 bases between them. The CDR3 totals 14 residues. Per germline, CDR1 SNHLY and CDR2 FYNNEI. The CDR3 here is CASSGVLSSYEQYF. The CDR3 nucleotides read TGTGCCAGCAGTGGAGTATTAAGCTCCTACGAGCAGTACTTC.

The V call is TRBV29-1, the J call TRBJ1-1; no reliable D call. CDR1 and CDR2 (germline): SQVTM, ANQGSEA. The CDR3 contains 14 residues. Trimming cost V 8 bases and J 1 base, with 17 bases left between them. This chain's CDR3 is CSTLGGVRNTEAFF. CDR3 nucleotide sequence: TGCAGCACTTTGGGAGGTGTCCGGAACACTGAAGCTTTCTTT.

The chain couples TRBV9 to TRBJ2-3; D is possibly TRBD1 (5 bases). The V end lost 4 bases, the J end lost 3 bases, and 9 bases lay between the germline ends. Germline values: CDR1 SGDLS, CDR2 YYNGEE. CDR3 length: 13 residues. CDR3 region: CASSKQVTDTQYF. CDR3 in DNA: TGTGCCAGCAGCAAACAGGTAACAGATACGCAGTATTTT. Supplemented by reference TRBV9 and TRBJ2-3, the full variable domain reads DSGVTQTPKHLITATGQRVTLRCSPRSGDLSVYWYQQSLDQGLQFLIQYYNGEERAKGNILERFSAQQFPDLHSELNLSSLELGDSALYFCASSKQVTDTQYFGPGTRLTVL.

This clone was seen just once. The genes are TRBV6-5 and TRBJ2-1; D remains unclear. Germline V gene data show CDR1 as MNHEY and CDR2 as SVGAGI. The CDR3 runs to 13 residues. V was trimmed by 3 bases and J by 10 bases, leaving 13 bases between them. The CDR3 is CASSYNLRYEQFF. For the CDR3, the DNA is TGTGCCAGCAGTTATAACTTGAGGTACGAGCAGTTCTTC.

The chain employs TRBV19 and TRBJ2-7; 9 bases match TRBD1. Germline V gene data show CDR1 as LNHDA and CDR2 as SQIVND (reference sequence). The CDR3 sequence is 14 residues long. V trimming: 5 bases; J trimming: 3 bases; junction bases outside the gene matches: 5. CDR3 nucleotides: TGTGCCAGTAGTGTAGGGACAGGGAGCTACGAGCAGTACTTC. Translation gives CASSVGTGSYEQYF. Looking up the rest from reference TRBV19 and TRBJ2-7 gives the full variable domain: DGGITQSPKYLFRKEGQNVTLSCEQNLNHDAMYWYRQDPGQGLRLIYYSQIVNDFQKGDIAEGYSVSREKKESFPLTVTSAQKNPTAFYLCASSVGTGSYEQYFGPGTRLTVT.